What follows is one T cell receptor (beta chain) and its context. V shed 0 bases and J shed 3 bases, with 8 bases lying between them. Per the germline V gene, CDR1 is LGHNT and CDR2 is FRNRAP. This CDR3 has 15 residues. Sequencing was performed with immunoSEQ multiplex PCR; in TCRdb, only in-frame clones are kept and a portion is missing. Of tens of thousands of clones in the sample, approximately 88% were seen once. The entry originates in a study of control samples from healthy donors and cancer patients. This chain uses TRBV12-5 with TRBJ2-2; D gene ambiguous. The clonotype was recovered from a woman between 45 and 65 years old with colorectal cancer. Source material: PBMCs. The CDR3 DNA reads TGTGCTAGTGGTTTGGTGAATAAGGACACCGGGGAGCTGTTTTTT. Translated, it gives CASGLVNKDTGELFF.